These T cell receptor beta chains were read from a single sample in a study of CD8 T cells in cerebrospinal fluid in Alzheimer's disease. TCRdb re-called the 10x single-cell sequencing reads and catalogs CDR3 proteins one per entry, DNA excluded. The sample totals about 1,500 distinct CDR3 sequences. The sample comprised cerebrospinal fluid. These receptors all stem from a human donor in good health. The CDR3 runs from the conserved cysteine through the conserved F or W. The order of the fields is J gene, clone size, V gene, CDR3 protein. Not all rows give a size; the values are once, few, many and, for expanded clones, a class.

j_gene: TRBJ1-6
abundance: .
v_gene: TRBV6-1
CDR3aa: CASSERMGGTNSPLHF

j_gene: TRBJ2-3
abundance: .
v_gene: TRBV6-6
CDR3aa: CASNRQGEADTQYF

j_gene: TRBJ2-2
abundance: medium-sized
v_gene: TRBV11-2
CDR3aa: CASSWRTGELFF

j_gene: TRBJ2-7
abundance: medium-sized
v_gene: TRBV3-1
CDR3aa: CASSQGIQGSGEQYF

j_gene: TRBJ2-2
abundance: large
v_gene: TRBV11-2
CDR3aa: CASSQGQSTGELFF

j_gene: TRBJ2-5
abundance: medium-sized
v_gene: TRBV6-1
CDR3aa: CASRPMGDYQETQYF

j_gene: TRBJ1-1
abundance: medium-sized
v_gene: TRBV12-3/TRBV12-4
CDR3aa: CASSGHYTEAFF

j_gene: TRBJ2-7
abundance: medium-sized
v_gene: TRBV12-5
CDR3aa: CASGLETGFEQYF

j_gene: TRBJ1-1
abundance: large
v_gene: TRBV30
CDR3aa: CACTQQGEAFF

j_gene: TRBJ1-4
abundance: large
v_gene: TRBV5-1
CDR3aa: CASSSSTETDEKLFF

j_gene: TRBJ1-6
abundance: medium-sized
v_gene: TRBV11-3
CDR3aa: CASLDPASSYNSPLHF

j_gene: TRBJ1-1
abundance: medium-sized
v_gene: TRBV9
CDR3aa: CASSVRDNTEAFF

j_gene: TRBJ2-7
abundance: large
v_gene: TRBV7-9
CDR3aa: CASSLDAYEQYF

j_gene: TRBJ1-5
abundance: medium-sized
v_gene: TRBV10-1
CDR3aa: CATQGNQPQHF

j_gene: TRBJ2-2
abundance: medium-sized
v_gene: TRBV7-2
CDR3aa: CASSSSDRATGELFF

j_gene: TRBJ1-5
abundance: medium-sized
v_gene: TRBV6-1
CDR3aa: CASSTQGAGQPQHF

j_gene: TRBJ1-2
abundance: medium-sized
v_gene: TRBV10-2
CDR3aa: CASSEEGYGYTF

j_gene: TRBJ2-7
abundance: medium-sized
v_gene: TRBV11-2
CDR3aa: CASSLSQGLYEQYF

j_gene: TRBJ1-4
abundance: medium-sized
v_gene: TRBV12-3/TRBV12-4
CDR3aa: CASSHSGPNEKLFF

j_gene: TRBJ2-1
abundance: .
v_gene: TRBV12-3/TRBV12-4
CDR3aa: CASSPGGFYNEQFF

j_gene: TRBJ2-4
abundance: medium-sized
v_gene: TRBV19
CDR3aa: CASSTGTGSFAKNIQYF

j_gene: TRBJ2-3
abundance: .
v_gene: TRBV19
CDR3aa: CASTSLAGSTDTQYF

j_gene: TRBJ2-7
abundance: medium-sized
v_gene: TRBV11-2
CDR3aa: CASSFTIGTVLFEEQYF

j_gene: TRBJ2-3
abundance: medium-sized
v_gene: TRBV11-3
CDR3aa: CASSSGGTDTQYF

j_gene: TRBJ1-2
abundance: medium-sized
v_gene: TRBV2
CDR3aa: CASSEGLQGFYGYTF

j_gene: TRBJ2-7
abundance: medium-sized
v_gene: TRBV28
CDR3aa: CASWNRERGEQYF

j_gene: TRBJ1-3
abundance: medium-sized
v_gene: TRBV12-3/TRBV12-4
CDR3aa: CASSRGAGGNTIYF

j_gene: TRBJ2-1
abundance: medium-sized
v_gene: TRBV11-2
CDR3aa: CASSSNYQDNEQFF

j_gene: TRBJ2-2
abundance: medium-sized
v_gene: TRBV3-1
CDR3aa: CASSPPGGTGELFF

j_gene: TRBJ1-6
abundance: .
v_gene: TRBV2
CDR3aa: CAAAWDSLNSPLHF

j_gene: TRBJ2-1
abundance: large
v_gene: TRBV7-9
CDR3aa: CASSLAGGINEQFF

j_gene: TRBJ1-6
abundance: .
v_gene: TRBV30
CDR3aa: CAWSVRTGGYNSPLHF

j_gene: TRBJ2-1
abundance: medium-sized
v_gene: TRBV6-5
CDR3aa: CASKSDSSYNEQFF

j_gene: TRBJ2-5
abundance: medium-sized
v_gene: TRBV7-9
CDR3aa: CASSPRQRPKGGPAQYF

j_gene: TRBJ2-1
abundance: medium-sized
v_gene: TRBV19
CDR3aa: CASSIKTGRPNEQFF

j_gene: TRBJ1-1
abundance: medium-sized
v_gene: TRBV20-1
CDR3aa: CSVERGAAGTEAFF

j_gene: TRBJ2-3
abundance: medium-sized
v_gene: TRBV5-1
CDR3aa: CASSTGQGLDTQYF

j_gene: TRBJ1-2
abundance: medium-sized
v_gene: TRBV7-9
CDR3aa: CASTLGQGGYGYTF

j_gene: TRBJ2-1
abundance: medium-sized
v_gene: TRBV3-1
CDR3aa: CASQRHDSTYNEQFF

j_gene: TRBJ1-2
abundance: medium-sized
v_gene: TRBV3-1
CDR3aa: CASSFGQGSYGYTF

j_gene: TRBJ1-3
abundance: medium-sized
v_gene: TRBV9
CDR3aa: CASSPRDGSGTIYF

j_gene: TRBJ2-7
abundance: medium-sized
v_gene: TRBV12-3/TRBV12-4
CDR3aa: CASSSPGQGFYEQYF

j_gene: TRBJ1-5
abundance: large
v_gene: TRBV10-2
CDR3aa: CASSEQGSNQPQHF

j_gene: TRBJ1-2
abundance: medium-sized
v_gene: TRBV9
CDR3aa: CASSPALDSRNGYTF

j_gene: TRBJ2-4
abundance: medium-sized
v_gene: TRBV3-1
CDR3aa: CASSLFGQMNIQYF

j_gene: TRBJ2-2
abundance: large
v_gene: TRBV28
CDR3aa: CASSLPERSTGELFF

j_gene: TRBJ2-5
abundance: medium-sized
v_gene: TRBV2
CDR3aa: CASRSQETQYF

j_gene: TRBJ2-7
abundance: medium-sized
v_gene: TRBV30
CDR3aa: CAWSVTGGNYEQYF

j_gene: TRBJ1-5
abundance: medium-sized
v_gene: TRBV7-9
CDR3aa: CASSGEGHSNQPQHF

j_gene: TRBJ2-2
abundance: medium-sized
v_gene: TRBV29-1
CDR3aa: CSARLAGGPGELFF

j_gene: TRBJ2-3
abundance: .
v_gene: TRBV6-2/TRBV6-3
CDR3aa: CASSFSSRGGSDTQYF

j_gene: TRBJ2-3
abundance: large
v_gene: TRBV7-9
CDR3aa: CASSSGLAADTQYF

j_gene: TRBJ2-5
abundance: medium-sized
v_gene: TRBV7-6
CDR3aa: CASSLGGQETQYF

j_gene: TRBJ2-6
abundance: large
v_gene: TRBV4-3
CDR3aa: CASSQRQGSSGANVLTF

j_gene: TRBJ1-2
abundance: medium-sized
v_gene: TRBV14
CDR3aa: CASSQGRGGFGYTF

j_gene: TRBJ2-4
abundance: medium-sized
v_gene: TRBV10-3
CDR3aa: CAISAHGASGGANIQYF

j_gene: TRBJ1-4
abundance: .
v_gene: TRBV6-1
CDR3aa: CASTSPVGTEKLFF